This TCR beta chain stems from a study of OX40 agonist ivuxolimab in advanced cancers. On the study more broadly: Dose-escalation subjects each had hepatocellular carcinoma, melanoma, renal cell or head and neck cancer.

The CDR3 runs to 14 residues. The J segment lost 2 bases and the V segment lost 0 bases, leaving 0 bases of the junction unmatched. Germline CDR1 reads GTSNPN; CDR2 reads SVGIG (reference sequence). This table comes from immunoSEQ multiplex PCR, and its TCRdb copy is limited to in-frame clones, with some not included. The sample lists 70,000 to 80,000 clones; about 88% were seen once. Notes on the study in general: Normalized T-cell clonal expansion was also low in some nonresponders. The specificity for antigen of the expanded peripheral T cells was not determined.

Comment on this clone: The antigen remains undetermined.

The clonotype originates from an adult with an advanced solid tumor such as melanoma, head and neck, liver or kidney cancer. This specimen was CD4+ or CD8+ T cells sorted from blood, taken in a trial of the OX40 agonist ivuxolimab. The chain employs TRBV30 and TRBJ1-3; the match to TRBD1 covers 8 bases. CDR3: CAWSVTGAGNTIYF. The CDR3 DNA reads TGTGCCTGGAGTGTGACAGGGGCTGGAAACACCATATATTTT.